This T cell receptor beta chain was obtained from a study of response to subunit inactivated influenza vaccine. Notes on this clonotype: What it binds is not known.

Germline loops: CDR1 SGHRS, CDR2 YFSETQ. V was clipped by 3 bases and J by 4 bases; unmatched bases: 11. The CDR3 is 17 amino acids. Overall study findings and caveats: Researchers suggested that each seasonal influenza vaccination recruits few new T cells.

TCRdb re-called the RT-PCR reads with MiXCR, one entry per CDR3 protein. The sample records fewer than 250,000 distinct CDR3 sequences, roughly 14% being singletons. This receptor was obtained from a man between 50 and 59 years old who received an inactivated influenza vaccine. Sequenced material: CD8+ T cells sorted from PBMCs, taken 5 days after vaccination. This chain connects TRBV5-1 to TRBJ1-1, with TRBD1 matching over 11 bases. In nucleotides, the CDR3 is TGCGCCAGCAGCTGGTCCGGGACAGGGGGAGGGGTCACTGAAGCTTTCTTT. Translating gives CASSWSGTGGGVTEAFF.